This T cell receptor (beta chain) was documented in a study of T cell repertoires in cytomegalovirus infection. J lost 7 bases, V lost 5 bases, and 6 bases had no gene match. CDR3 length: 15 residues. TCRdb re-called the reads with MiXCR, one entry per CDR3 protein. The sample shows 450,000 to 550,000 distinct CDR3 sequences, approximately 15% of them seen only once. As to this clonotype: A read error may explain this, as a much larger clone is one base away.

The sequencing input was CD8+ T cells from PBMCs. The rearrangement uses TRBV7-1 and TRBJ2-1; 12 nucleotides line up with TRBD2. TRBV7-1 is recorded as an ORF, its role being uncertain. The TCR sequence derives from a human donor in good health (CMV status not recorded). Some clones in this sample may be carry-over from other donors' samples. The DNA for the CDR3 is TGTGCCAGCAGCGTCGAGACTAGCGGGAGAAATGAGCAGTTCTTC. This codes for CASSVETSGRNEQFF.